This passage covers 4 T cell receptor beta chains from one sample sequenced in a study of shared clonotypes between healthy human individuals. Sequencing used immunoSEQ multiplex PCR; TCRdb keeps in-frame clones, though not all of them. The repertoire consists of fewer than 600,000 clones, with roughly 80% occurring once and the leading ten covering around 12%. Sequencing was carried out using PBMCs. Source of these receptors: a middle-aged woman in good health. Some clones in this sample may be carry-over from other donors' samples.

In its sample, this clone was seen a few times. The genes are TRBV20-1 and TRBJ2-7; D remains ambiguous. Germline assignment: CDR1 DFQATT and CDR2 SNEGSKA (reference sequence). V was shortened by 3 bases and J by 2 bases, with 5 bases between the two germline ends. The CDR3 consists of 11 residues. In DNA form, the CDR3 reads TGCAGTGCTAGTTACACCTACGAGCAGTACTTC. Translating gives CSASYTYEQYF.

V is TRBV7-2 and J is TRBJ2-1, with a weak D call TRBD2 (6 bases). Germline V gives CDR1 SGHTA, CDR2 FQGNSA. The CDR3 totals 13 residues. V dropped 3 bases and J dropped 13 bases, with 16 bases sitting between them. The DNA for the CDR3 is TGTGCCAGCAGCTTGGGCATACGGCGGGACCAGTTCTTC. Its translation: CASSLGIRRDQFF.

V and J are TRBV30 and TRBJ2-5, with TRBD1 matching 7 bases. With 1 base clipped from V and 1 base from J, the junction kept 6 bases outside the gene matches. The CDR3 covers 15 residues. Germline V gene data show CDR1 as GTSNPN and CDR2 as SVGIG (reference sequence). CDR3 DNA sequence: TGTGCCTGGAGTGCCGGACAGGTGGGCCAAGAGACCCAGTACTTC. Protein: CAWSAGQVGQETQYF.

V and J are TRBV27 and TRBJ2-1; the match to TRBD2 covers 10 bases. The CDR3 is made up of 15 amino acids. The J segment lost 9 bases and the V segment lost 5 bases, leaving 10 bases of the junction unmatched. Germline V gene sequence: CDR1 MNHEY, CDR2 SMNVEV (reference sequence). In DNA, the CDR3 is TGTGCCAGCAGTCCAAGCGGGAGGGGCTTCGGTGAGCAGTTCTTC. Translating gives CASSPSGRGFGEQFF.